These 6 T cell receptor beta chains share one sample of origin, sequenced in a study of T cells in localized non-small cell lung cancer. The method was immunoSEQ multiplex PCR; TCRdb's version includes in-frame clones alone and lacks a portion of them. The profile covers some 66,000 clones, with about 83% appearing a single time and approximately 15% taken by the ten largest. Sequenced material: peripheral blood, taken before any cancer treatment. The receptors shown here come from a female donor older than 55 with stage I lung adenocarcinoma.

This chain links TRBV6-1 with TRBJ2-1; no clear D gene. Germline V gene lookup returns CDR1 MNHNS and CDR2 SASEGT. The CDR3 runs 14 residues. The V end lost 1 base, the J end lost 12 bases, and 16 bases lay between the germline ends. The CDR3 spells CASSEVGPLERQFF. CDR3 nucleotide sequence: TGTGCCAGCAGTGAAGTAGGGCCCCTAGAAAGGCAGTTCTTC.

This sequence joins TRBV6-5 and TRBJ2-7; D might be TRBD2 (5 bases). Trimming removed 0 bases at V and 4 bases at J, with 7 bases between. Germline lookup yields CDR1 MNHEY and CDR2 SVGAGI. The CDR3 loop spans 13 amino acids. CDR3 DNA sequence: TGTGCCAGCAGTTACTCGAGGGATTACGAGCAGTACTTC. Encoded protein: CASSYSRDYEQYF.

This CDR3 reads CSAGRGATDTQYF. For the CDR3, the DNA is TGCAGCGCGGGGCGGGGGGCCACAGATACGCAGTATTTT. The J gene is TRBJ2-3, the V gene TRBV29-1; 8 bases fit TRBD2. This CDR3 comprises 13 residues. Germline V gene sequence: CDR1 SQVTM, CDR2 ANQGSEA. Trimming at V came to 7 bases and at J to 2 bases, leaving 5 bases not matched to a gene.

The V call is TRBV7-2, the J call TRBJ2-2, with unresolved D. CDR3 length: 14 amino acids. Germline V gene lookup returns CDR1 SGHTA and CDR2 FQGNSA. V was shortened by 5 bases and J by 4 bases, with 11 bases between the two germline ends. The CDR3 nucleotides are TGTGCCAGCAGCCCGTGGATAAGCACCGGGGAGCTGTTTTTT. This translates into CASSPWISTGELFF.

The CDR3 region has the DNA TGTGCCAGCAGGAGGGCAGATACGCAGTATTTT. Encoded protein: CASRRADTQYF. The rearrangement uses TRBV2 and TRBJ2-3; D perhaps matches TRBD2 (5 bases). The CDR3 consists of 11 residues. Germline loops: CDR1 SNHLY, CDR2 FYNNEI. V dropped 6 bases and J dropped 4 bases, with 5 bases sitting between them.

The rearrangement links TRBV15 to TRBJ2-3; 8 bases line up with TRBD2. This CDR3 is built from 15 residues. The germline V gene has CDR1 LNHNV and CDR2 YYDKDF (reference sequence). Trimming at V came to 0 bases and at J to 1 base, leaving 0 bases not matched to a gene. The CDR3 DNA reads TGTGCCACCAGCAGAGATAGCGGGGGCACAGATACGCAGTATTTT. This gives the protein CATSRDSGGTDTQYF. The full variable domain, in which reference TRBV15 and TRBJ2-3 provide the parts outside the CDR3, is DAMVIQNPRYQVTQFGKPVTLSCSQTLNHNVMYWYQQKSSQAPKLLFHYYDKDFNNEADTPDNFQSRRPNTSFCFLDIRSPGLGDTAMYLCATSRDSGGTDTQYFGPGTRLTVL.